This T cell receptor (beta chain) emerged from a study of beta chain features in type 1 diabetes. The sequenced template was cDNA made from the entire isolated RNA. Roughly 3.6 million reads per sample on average were obtained from naive, central memory and regulatory T cell samples. Libraries were prepared by immunoSEQ multiplex PCR; TCRdb keeps only in-frame clonotypes and omits some of them. The table lists hundreds of thousands of clones, about an eighth of them singletons, with just under 0.04% in the top ten. The CDR3 runs 15 residues. The study, taken as a whole, reports: Insertions were fewer and deletions more numerous at VDJ junctions in type 1 diabetes patients. Possibly, sequencing cDNA over-represented cells that had high TCR expression levels. In every one of the four CD4+ subsets, TCRB CDR3s were moderately but significantly shorter in Type 1 diabetes patients.

Concerning this clone itself: The target antigen is unknown.

This receptor was taken from a man aged 18 to 29 with type 1 diabetes. The chain is built from TRBV21-1 and TRBJ1-4; the D call of TRBD1 is as the table states it, not checked on the DNA. TRBV21-1 is described as a pseudogene. The sample consisted of naive CD4+ T cells from blood. CDR3 sequence: CASSNTRTGIEKLFF. CDR3 in DNA: TGTGCCAGCAGCAACACCCGGACAGGCATTGAAAAACTGTTTTTT.